Presented here are 25 T cell receptor beta chains from one specimen sequenced in a study of control samples from healthy donors and cancer patients. Some clones are missing from TCRdb's copy, which holds only in-frame ones; the method was immunoSEQ multiplex PCR. Of 68,000 or so clones listed, 83% were seen once; the top ten hold around 16%. The sample comprised blood. Receptor source: a man between 60 and 70 years old in good health.

The genes are TRBV28 and TRBJ1-2; D unclear. The CDR3 covers 13 residues. The V and J ends lost 6 bases and 8 bases respectively, with 16 bases between them. Germline CDR1 is MDHEN and CDR2 is SYDVKM. CDR3 amino acids: CASSYRYLPGYTF. CDR3 coding DNA: TGTGCCAGCAGCTACCGGTATCTTCCCGGCTACACCTTC.

This clone was seen more than once but under ten times. The V and J genes are TRBV10-3 and TRBJ1-2; D ambiguous. The germline CDR1 and CDR2 sequences are ENHRY and SYGVKD. The germline V and J ends were trimmed by 4 bases and 2 bases, with 5 bases remaining between them. This CDR3 is built from 12 residues. The CDR3 region has the DNA TGTGCCATCAGTGTCATGAACTATGGCTACACCTTC. Amino acids: CAISVMNYGYTF.

J is TRBJ1-6 and V is TRBV27; a possible D gene is TRBD1 (5 bases). Trimming removed 5 bases at V and 9 bases at J, with 20 bases between. Germline CDR1 MNHEY, CDR2 SMNVEV (reference sequence). CDR3 size: 16 residues. The chain's CDR3 is CASSPKRGARGSPLHF. CDR3 nucleotide sequence: TGTGCCAGCAGTCCAAAGCGAGGGGCGAGAGGTTCACCCCTCCACTTT.

V usage is TRBV11-2 and J usage is TRBJ2-7; no clear D gene. From germline, CDR1 is SGHAT and CDR2 FQNNGV. This CDR3 contains 16 residues. V was cut by 4 bases and J by 0 bases, with 16 bases left in between. This CDR3 is CASSSPGRPYSYEQYF. The CDR3 nucleotides are TGTGCCAGCAGCTCCCCTGGCAGACCCTACTCCTACGAGCAGTACTTC. Full variable domain (rest looked up from reference TRBV11-2 and TRBJ2-7): EAGVAQSPRYKIIEKRQSVAFWCNPISGHATLYWYQQILGQGPKLLIQFQNNGVVDDSQLPKDRFSAERLKGVDSTLKIQPAKLEDSAVYLCASSSPGRPYSYEQYFGPGTRLTVT.

This clone was recorded only once. The V gene is TRBV6-5, the J gene TRBJ2-7; TRBD1 aligns across 9 bases. This CDR3 contains 14 residues. Losses at the gene ends were 8 bases for V and 3 bases for J; bases not matched to a gene: 8. Germline lookup yields CDR1 MNHEY and CDR2 SVGAGI. The CDR3 DNA is TGTGCCAGCTCCCTGGACAGGGGACGCTACGAGCAGTACTTC. Protein product: CASSLDRGRYEQYF.

This sequence joins TRBV7-2 and TRBJ2-5; unclear D gene. The ends were cut back, 1 base at V and 5 bases at J, with 8 bases in the middle. CDR1 is SGHTA, CDR2 FQGNSA, per germline. CDR3 length equals 13 residues. Here the CDR3 reads CASSLGYRETQYF. The CDR3 nucleotides are TGTGCCAGCAGCTTAGGTTATAGGGAGACCCAGTACTTC.

The chain uses TRBV20-1 and TRBJ2-1, with D perhaps assigned TRBD1 or TRBD2 (6 bases each). Germline-derived CDR1 and CDR2 are DFQATT and SNEGSKA (reference sequence). This CDR3 has 16 residues. Between the trimmed V and J ends, which lost 3 bases and 5 bases, there was a span of 20 bases. The CDR3 region has the DNA TGCAGTGCTAGTGGGGGCGGGAAGGCGTTGGACAATGAGCAGTTCTTC. Translated: CSASGGGKALDNEQFF.

This clone was observed a few times. This CDR3 is CAWSRGQGGYTF. CDR3 in DNA: TGTGCCTGGAGCAGGGGGCAGGGTGGCTACACCTTC. This chain joins TRBV30 and TRBJ1-2; 8 bases align to TRBD1. Germline CDR1 GTSNPN, CDR2 SVGIG (reference sequence). V trimming: 3 bases; J trimming: 7 bases; junction bases outside the gene matches: 4. The CDR3 contains 12 residues.

This chain uses TRBV5-1 with TRBJ1-5; no clear D gene. The CDR3 covers 13 residues. Looked up from germline, CDR1 is SGHRS and CDR2 is YFSETQ. V was clipped by 5 bases and J by 0 bases, with 6 bases between them. CDR3 sequence reads: CASRSDSNQPQHF. CDR3 nucleotide sequence: TGCGCCAGCAGAAGCGATAGCAATCAGCCCCAGCATTTT.

V gene TRBV29-1 combines with J gene TRBJ1-2; 7 bases fit TRBD1. Germline values: CDR1 SQVTM, CDR2 ANQGSEA. The CDR3 spans 15 residues. V was pared by 3 bases and J by 5 bases, with 12 bases of the junction left unmatched. The CDR3 spells CSVDDPTGKDYGYTF. The DNA of the CDR3 is TGCAGCGTTGACGACCCGACAGGGAAAGATTATGGCTACACCTTC.

This chain's CDR3 is CASSDRGTGETQYF. Written as DNA, the CDR3 is TGTGCCAGCTCGGACAGGGGAACGGGAGAGACCCAGTACTTC. V gene TRBV19 combines with J gene TRBJ2-5; 9 bases match TRBD1. The germline CDR1 and CDR2 sequences are LNHDA and SQIVND (reference sequence). The CDR3 contains 14 residues. The ends lost 9 bases at V and 4 bases at J; junction bases unmatched: 9. The full variable domain, rest sourced from reference TRBV19 and TRBJ2-5, is DGGITQSPKYLFRKEGQNVTLSCEQNLNHDAMYWYRQDPGQGLRLIYYSQIVNDFQKGDIAEGYSVSREKKESFPLTVTSAQKNPTAFYLCASSDRGTGETQYFGPGTRLLVL.

This clone was seen once. V gene TRBV7-3 combines with J gene TRBJ2-3; 7 nucleotides line up with TRBD2. Trimming at V came to 2 bases and at J to 5 bases, leaving 7 bases not matched to a gene. Germline V gene lookup returns CDR1 SGHTA and CDR2 FQGTGA. This CDR3 has 15 amino acids. The CDR3 loop is CASSLSGGEVDTQYF. CDR3 nucleotide sequence: TGTGCCAGCAGCTTATCGGGGGGTGAGGTAGATACGCAGTATTTT.

The J gene is TRBJ2-4, the V gene TRBV12-3 or TRBV12-4; tentatively, D is TRBD2 (5 bases). V lost 3 bases and J lost 6, with 9 bases in between. This CDR3 spans 13 amino acids. The DNA for the CDR3 is TGTGCCAGCAGTTTTGAAGGGAGAAACATTCAGTACTTC. Encoded protein: CASSFEGRNIQYF.

The genes are TRBV7-2 and TRBJ1-5; 10 nucleotides line up with TRBD1. Germline V gives CDR1 SGHTA, CDR2 FQGNSA. V dropped 3 bases and J dropped 2; count of bases not matched to a gene: 1. This CDR3 contains 15 residues. CDR3 residues: CASSLTGGGNQPQHF. In nucleotides, the CDR3 is TGTGCCAGCAGCTTGACAGGGGGCGGCAATCAGCCCCAGCATTTT.

V is TRBV5-5 and J is TRBJ2-1, with D possibly being TRBD2 (6 bases). The CDR3 consists of 17 residues. The ends were cut back, 4 bases at V and 4 bases at J, with 21 bases in the middle. The germline V gene encodes CDR1 SGHKS and CDR2 YYEKEE (reference sequence). The CDR3 DNA is TGTGCCAGCAGCCCGGGGAGGCAGGCAATAGAATACAATGAGCAGTTCTTC. This translates into CASSPGRQAIEYNEQFF.

There are a few counts of this clone. The chain couples TRBV19 to TRBJ2-7; TRBD2 is a possible D gene (5 bases). The germline V and J ends were trimmed by 4 bases and 2 bases, with 15 bases remaining between them. CDR1 is LNHDA and CDR2 is SQIVND in the germline V gene (reference sequence). The CDR3 is made up of 15 amino acids. CDR3 region: CASSRGQASPYEQYF. The CDR3 DNA is TGTGCCAGTAGTAGAGGGCAGGCTAGCCCCTACGAGCAGTACTTC.

V usage is TRBV29-1 and J usage is TRBJ2-1; D might be TRBD1 (5 bases). The CDR3 length is 15 residues. Trimming took off 0 bases at V and 4 bases at J, with 13 bases between the two ends. CDR1 is SQVTM and CDR2 is ANQGSEA in the germline V gene. The CDR3 reads CSVEDGSKGYNEQFF. The CDR3 DNA sequence: TGCAGCGTTGAAGATGGAAGTAAGGGGTACAATGAGCAGTTCTTC.

This clone was observed once. The V call is TRBV27, the J call TRBJ1-5; no firm D call. This CDR3 region has 14 residues. The V gene lost 0 bases and the J gene lost 1 base, with 4 bases spanning the gap. Germline CDR1 reads MNHEY; CDR2 reads SMNVEV (reference sequence). Written as DNA, the CDR3 is TGTGCCAGCAGTTTATCGGGGAGCAATCAGCCCCAGCATTTT. Its protein is CASSLSGSNQPQHF.

This chain connects TRBV7-2 to TRBJ1-2; D is uncertain. V was pared by 2 bases and J by 3 bases, with 7 bases between. Germline values: CDR1 SGHTA, CDR2 FQGNSA. This CDR3 contains 13 residues. The CDR3 DNA reads as TGTGCCAGCAGCTTAACTCTGGACTATGGCTACACCTTC. Its translation is CASSLTLDYGYTF.

The rearrangement uses TRBV7-9 and TRBJ1-4, with 9 bases aligning to TRBD1. This CDR3 is 15 amino acids long. Trimming at V came to 5 bases and at J to 3 bases, leaving 4 bases not matched to a gene. CDR1 is SEHNR, CDR2 FQNEAQ, per germline (reference sequence). As DNA, the CDR3 is TGTGCCAGCAGCAAGGGACAGGGCCCTAATGAAAAACTGTTTTTT. Protein: CASSKGQGPNEKLFF.

This clone is a singleton in its sample. The chain joins TRBV30 to TRBJ2-6; D gene uncertain. Trimming stripped 0 bases from V and 0 bases from J, with 3 bases between. Germline V gene data show CDR1 as GTSNPN and CDR2 as SVGIG (reference sequence). The length of the CDR3 is 14 residues. CDR3 sequence reads: CAWSVGSGANVLTF. The CDR3 DNA reads as TGTGCCTGGAGTGTTGGCTCTGGGGCCAACGTCCTGACTTTC.

The rearrangement joins TRBV6-1 to TRBJ1-4, with 9 bases identical to TRBD1. Germline CDR1 and CDR2: MNHNS and SASEGT. The junction had 8 bases not matched to a gene; V was cut back by 2 bases and J by 10 bases. This CDR3 has 15 amino acids. The CDR3 protein is CASSERTGEIRKLFF. For the CDR3, the DNA is TGTGCCAGCAGTGAAAGGACAGGGGAAATTCGAAAACTGTTTTTT.

V gene TRBV6-2 or TRBV6-3 combines with J gene TRBJ1-5, with D perhaps TRBD1 (5 bases). This CDR3 region has 15 residues. CDR1 and CDR2 (germline): MNHEY, SVGEGT. Deletions cut 3 bases from V and 1 base from J, with 10 bases between. The CDR3 nucleotides are TGTGCCAGCAGTTATCAGGGACGGAGCAATCAGCCCCAGCATTTT. Translated, it gives CASSYQGRSNQPQHF.

The CDR3 here is CASSYTRLGNSPLHF. The CDR3 DNA sequence: TGTGCCAGCAGCTATACAAGACTCGGGAATTCACCCCTCCACTTT. The rearrangement links TRBV7-6 to TRBJ1-6; no reliable D call. V was clipped by 4 bases and J by 7 bases, with 14 bases between them. This CDR3 region has 15 residues. Germline V gene data show CDR1 as SGHVS and CDR2 as FNYEAQ.

A note on this clone: The identical CDR3 is also encoded by other nucleotide sequences in the sample. V usage is TRBV11-3 and J usage is TRBJ2-2, with a weak D call TRBD1 (6 bases). Trimming removed 6 bases from V and 5 bases from J, with 10 bases in between. The CDR3 is 13 amino acids. The germline V gene has CDR1 SGHNT and CDR2 YENEEA. The DNA of the CDR3 is TGTGCCAGCAGACAGGGTGGGACCGGGGAGCTGTTTTTT. It is translated as CASRQGGTGELFF. The whole variable domain, filled in from reference TRBV11-3 and TRBJ2-2, reads EAGVVQSPRYKIIEKKQPVAFWCNPISGHNTLYWYLQNLGQGPELLIRYENEEAVDDSQLPKDRFSAERLKGVDSTLKIQPAELGDSAVYLCASRQGGTGELFFGEGSRLTVL.